The T cell receptor (beta chain) under discussion was sequenced for a study of T cell changes during pregnancy in multiple sclerosis. Some clones are missing from TCRdb's copy, which holds only in-frame ones; the method was immunoSEQ multiplex PCR. The data hold tens of thousands of clones, with over 75% observed a single time. This CDR3 is 14 amino acids long. Per the germline V gene, CDR1 is LNHDA and CDR2 is SQIVND (reference sequence). V lost 2 bases and J lost 5, with 12 bases in between. The V call is TRBV19, the J call TRBJ1-1; possibly TRBD1 for D (5 bases). The TCR comes from a female donor with multiple sclerosis, enrolled in a pregnancy study. Sequencing used CD4+ T cells from peripheral blood mononuclear cells, obtained before pregnancy. For the CDR3, the DNA is TGTGCCAGTAGTATATACGGGGGTAAAACTGAAGCTTTCTTT. Amino acids: CASSIYGGKTEAFF.